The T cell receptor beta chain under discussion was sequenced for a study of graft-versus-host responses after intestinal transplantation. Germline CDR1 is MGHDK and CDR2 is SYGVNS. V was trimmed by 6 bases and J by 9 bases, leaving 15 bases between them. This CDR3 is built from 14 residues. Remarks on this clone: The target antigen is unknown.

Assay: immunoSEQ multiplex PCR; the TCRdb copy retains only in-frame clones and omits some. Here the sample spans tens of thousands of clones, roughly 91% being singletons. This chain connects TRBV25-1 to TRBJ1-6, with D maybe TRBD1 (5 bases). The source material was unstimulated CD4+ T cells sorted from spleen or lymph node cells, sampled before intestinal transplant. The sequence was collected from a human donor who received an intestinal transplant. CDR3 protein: CASRVGGVSSPLHF. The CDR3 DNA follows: TGTGCCAGCAGAGTCGGGGGGGTGAGTTCACCCCTCCACTTT. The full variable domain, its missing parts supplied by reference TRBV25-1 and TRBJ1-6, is EADIYQTPRYLVIGTGKKITLECSQTMGHDKMYWYQQDPGMELHLIHYSYGVNSTEKGDLSSESTVSRIRTEHFPLTLESARPSHTSQYLCASRVGGVSSPLHFGNGTRLTVT.